This T cell receptor (beta chain) appears in the sequencing data of a study of cytomegalovirus exposure and HLA in healthy donors. The CDR3 is 16 amino acids. V was trimmed by 4 bases and J by 0 bases, leaving 14 bases between them. Germline V gene sequence: CDR1 SGHNT, CDR2 YYREEE (reference sequence). 13 Jbeta primers and 60 Vbeta primers were used for the PCR. The repertoire was sequenced with immunoSEQ multiplex PCR; TCRdb's copy has only in-frame clones and lacks some. The data show 150,000 or so clones, around 82% seen once. This TCR derives from a woman aged 40 to 50 in good health and CMV-seropositive. The chain employs TRBV5-4 and TRBJ2-1, with TRBD2 as a possible D gene (5 bases). The sequencing input was PBMCs. In nucleotides, the CDR3 is TGTGCCAGCAGCGCCCGGACTGTGAGCTCCTACAATGAGCAGTTCTTC. Encoded protein: CASSARTVSSYNEQFF.